One and the same sample provided the 20 T cell receptor beta chains below, sequenced in a study of human T cells and chemical hapten exposure. Time point defined: patch test 3, about 24 weeks after DPC sensitization. Treatment reported: therapeutic diphenylcyclopropenone sensitization with weekly scalp DPC. TCRdb reprocessed the RACE reads with MiXCR, giving one entry per CDR3 protein. Among 80,000 to 100,000 distinct CDR3 sequences, 27% were seen once, and the ten largest hold 10% to 13%. Sequences were derived from whole blood, sampled in connection with sensitization to the hapten diphenylcyclopropenone (DPC). The receptors shown here come from a man between 40 and 49 years old with alopecia areata. Some clones in this sample may be carry-over from other donors' samples.

Only a few counts were recorded for this clonotype. The gene calls are TRBV18 and TRBJ2-7, with D perhaps TRBD1 (6 bases). V was pared by 6 bases and J by 0 bases, with 9 bases between. The CDR3 is 13 residues long. The V gene's germline CDR1 is KGHSH and CDR2 LQKENI. CDR3 loop: CASSWTASYEQYF. Here the CDR3 DNA reads TGTGCCAGCTCGTGGACAGCCTCCTACGAGCAGTACTTC.

This clonotype was seen only a few times. The J gene is TRBJ1-5, the V gene TRBV10-3; D unresolved. Trimming removed 0 bases at V and 0 bases at J, with 6 bases between. The CDR3 contains 15 residues. From germline, CDR1 is ENHRY and CDR2 SYGVKD. CDR3: CAISESRDSNQPQHF. CDR3 sequence (DNA): TGTGCCATCAGTGAGTCGAGAGATAGCAATCAGCCCCAGCATTTT.

This clonotype has just a few counts. J is TRBJ2-3 and V is TRBV3-1, with TRBD1 identical over 7 bases. V lost 1 base, J lost 14 bases, and 6 bases stayed unmatched. CDR1 is LGHDT and CDR2 is YNNKEL in the germline V gene (reference sequence). This CDR3 region has 12 residues. CDR3 in amino acids: CASSQVGDRRYF. The CDR3 DNA sequence: TGTGCCAGCAGCCAAGTCGGGGACAGAAGGTATTTT.

The rearrangement joins TRBV13 to TRBJ2-3; 11 nucleotides line up with TRBD2. Trimming removed 5 bases from V and 3 bases from J; junction bases left unmatched: 4. CDR3 length equals 15 residues. The germline V gene has CDR1 PRHDT and CDR2 FYEKMQ (reference sequence). The CDR3 region has the DNA TGTGCCAGCAGCACCCGGACTAGCGGGACAGATACGCAGTATTTT. Its translation is CASSTRTSGTDTQYF.

V usage is TRBV29-1 and J usage is TRBJ1-5; no reliable D call. V lost 4 bases and J lost 6, with 13 bases in between. Germline CDR1 reads SQVTM; CDR2 reads ANQGSEA. This CDR3 contains 13 residues. CDR3 residues: CSVVSVSGQPQHF. The CDR3 DNA reads TGCAGCGTTGTTTCGGTAAGCGGTCAGCCCCAGCATTTT.

This clonotype turned up a few times. The chain carries TRBV20-1 and TRBJ2-2; 13 bases fit TRBD2. Germline CDR1 reads DFQATT; CDR2 reads SNEGSKA (reference sequence). The CDR3 has 16 amino acids. Germline trimming cut 0 bases from V and 4 bases from J; bases unmatched to any gene: 2. CDR3 sequence: CSARERLAGGTGELFF. The CDR3 DNA sequence: TGCAGTGCTAGAGAAAGACTAGCGGGAGGCACCGGGGAGCTGTTTTTT.

This clonotype was seen a handful of times. The chain uses TRBV12-3 or TRBV12-4 and TRBJ2-1; D call uncertain. CDR3 length: 12 amino acids. Between the trimmed V and J ends, which lost 6 bases and 6 bases, there was a span of 9 bases. The CDR3 region has the DNA TGTGCCAGCAGGCCTCTTGGCAATGAGCAGTTCTTC. The encoded protein is CASRPLGNEQFF.

The gene calls are TRBV7-6 and TRBJ2-7; 11 positions agree with TRBD2. CDR1 is SGHVS and CDR2 is FNYEAQ in the germline V gene. The CDR3 is 17 residues long. J gave up 6 bases and V 1 base, and 11 bases lay outside the gene matches. This chain's CDR3 is CASSLESLAGGPCEQYF. CDR3 DNA: TGTGCCAGCAGCTTAGAGTCGCTAGCGGGAGGACCCTGCGAGCAGTACTTC.

The J gene is TRBJ2-6, the V gene TRBV7-9, with D hard to call. The CDR3 is made up of 18 amino acids. V lost 5 bases to trimming and J lost 0 bases, with 17 bases between them. Germline V gene lookup returns CDR1 SEHNR and CDR2 FQNEAQ (reference sequence). For the CDR3, the DNA is TGTGCCAGCAGCCCTTTTGCCGGGTTCCGCTCTGGGGCCAACGTCCTGACTTTC. Translated: CASSPFAGFRSGANVLTF. Looking up the rest from reference TRBV7-9 and TRBJ2-6 gives the full variable domain: DTGVSQNPRHKITKRGQNVTFRCDPISEHNRLYWYRQTLGQGPEFLTYFQNEAQLEKSRLLSDRFSAERPKGSFSTLEIQRTEQGDSAMYLCASSPFAGFRSGANVLTFGAGSRLTVL.

CDR3 amino acids: CASSSDRTTDTQYF. In nucleotides, the CDR3 is TGTGCCAGCAGCTCGGACAGGACTACAGATACGCAGTATTTT. V gene TRBV3-1 combines with J gene TRBJ2-3; 7 bases fit TRBD1. The CDR3 is 14 residues long. Germline CDR1 LGHDT, CDR2 YNNKEL (reference sequence). The V gene end was trimmed by 5 bases and the J gene end by 3 bases; junction bases not matched to a gene: 5.

This chain connects TRBV21-1 to TRBJ1-4. TRBV21-1 is assigned pseudogene status. CDR3 size: 16 residues. The DNA for the CDR3 is TGTGCCAGCAGCCGAGGCCAGTGGGCAACTAATGAAAAACTGTTTTTT. Its translation: CASSRGQWATNEKLFF.

The chain recombines TRBV4-3 with TRBJ2-2; 8 bases line up with TRBD2. This CDR3 is built from 16 residues. J lost 7 bases, V lost 4 bases, and 11 bases had no gene match. Germline lookup yields CDR1 LGHNA and CDR2 YSLEER. CDR3 amino acids: CASSPGLGVDIGELFF. DNA for the CDR3: TGCGCCAGCAGCCCGGGACTAGGGGTCGATATCGGGGAGCTGTTTTTT.

The rearrangement joins TRBV6-5 to TRBJ1-6; D gene ambiguous. Germline V gene sequence: CDR1 MNHEY, CDR2 SVGAGI. The CDR3 has 15 amino acids. V was cut by 6 bases and J by 0 bases, with 9 bases left in between. Here the CDR3 DNA reads TGTGCCAGCAGGGACCGCAACTCCTATAATTCACCCCTCCACTTT. Translating it yields CASRDRNSYNSPLHF.

The J gene is TRBJ2-4, the V gene TRBV7-2; D gene uncertain. The germline V gene has CDR1 SGHTA and CDR2 FQGNSA. The V gene lost 5 bases and the J gene lost 8 bases, with 16 bases spanning the gap. The CDR3 spans 14 residues. Here the CDR3 reads CASSKDPSQDIQYF. The CDR3 coding sequence is TGTGCCAGCAGCAAGGACCCAAGCCAAGACATTCAGTACTTC. Looking up the rest from reference TRBV7-2 and TRBJ2-4 gives the full variable domain: GAGVSQSPSNKVTEKGKDVELRCDPISGHTALYWYRQSLGQGLEFLIYFQGNSAPDKSGLPSDRFSAERTGGSVSTLTIQRTQQEDSAVYLCASSKDPSQDIQYFGAGTRLSVL.

In its sample, this clonotype was seen a few times. This chain links TRBV20-1 with TRBJ2-3, with no clear D. In germline, CDR1 is DFQATT, CDR2 SNEGSKA (reference sequence). CDR3 length equals 12 residues. Trimming shortened V by 8 bases and J by 2 bases, and 11 bases separated the two germline ends. The CDR3 reads CSTRFITDTQYF. CDR3 coding DNA: TGCAGTACCCGATTTATCACAGATACGCAGTATTTT.

The CDR3 is CASSPGRQNTEAFF. CDR3 bases: TGTGCCAGCTCACCGGGAAGACAGAACACTGAAGCTTTCTTT. This chain uses TRBV18 with TRBJ1-1; D gene ambiguous. The CDR3 contains 14 residues. V was pared by 3 bases and J by 1 base, with 9 bases between. The germline gives CDR1 KGHSH, CDR2 LQKENI.

This clonotype came up a few times. The CDR3 sequence is CASSFIAENIQYF. DNA for the CDR3: TGTGCCAGCAGCTTTATAGCTGAAAACATTCAGTACTTC. V usage is TRBV7-9 and J usage is TRBJ2-4; D unresolved. The germline V and J ends were trimmed by 3 bases and 5 bases, with 8 bases remaining between them. Germline loops: CDR1 SEHNR, CDR2 FQNEAQ (reference sequence). The CDR3 contains 13 residues.

The V call is TRBV9, the J call TRBJ2-3; D is unresolved. Germline loops: CDR1 SGDLS, CDR2 YYNGEE. Trimming left V 1 base short and J 9 bases short, with 15 bases between. The CDR3 runs to 14 residues. CDR3 protein: CASSVMDQVNTQYF. CDR3 DNA: TGTGCCAGCAGCGTAATGGACCAGGTTAACACGCAGTATTTT.

The chain links TRBV12-3 or TRBV12-4 to TRBJ2-7, with D possibly being TRBD1 or TRBD2 (5 bases each). CDR3 length: 18 amino acids. Trimming took 6 bases from V and 0 from J, leaving 24 bases between them. CDR3: CASSGTGNRQTSSYEQYF. CDR3 nucleotide sequence: TGTGCCAGCAGCGGGACGGGCAACCGTCAAACTTCCTCCTACGAGCAGTACTTC.

This chain uses TRBV6-2 or TRBV6-3 with TRBJ2-2; D is unclear. Germline V gene lookup returns CDR1 MNHEY and CDR2 SVGEGT. The V gene lost 8 bases and the J gene lost 4 bases, with 14 bases spanning the gap. This CDR3 region has 14 residues. CDR3 region: CASSPIESTGELFF. The CDR3 DNA reads as TGTGCCAGCTCCCCAATAGAATCCACCGGGGAGCTGTTTTTT.